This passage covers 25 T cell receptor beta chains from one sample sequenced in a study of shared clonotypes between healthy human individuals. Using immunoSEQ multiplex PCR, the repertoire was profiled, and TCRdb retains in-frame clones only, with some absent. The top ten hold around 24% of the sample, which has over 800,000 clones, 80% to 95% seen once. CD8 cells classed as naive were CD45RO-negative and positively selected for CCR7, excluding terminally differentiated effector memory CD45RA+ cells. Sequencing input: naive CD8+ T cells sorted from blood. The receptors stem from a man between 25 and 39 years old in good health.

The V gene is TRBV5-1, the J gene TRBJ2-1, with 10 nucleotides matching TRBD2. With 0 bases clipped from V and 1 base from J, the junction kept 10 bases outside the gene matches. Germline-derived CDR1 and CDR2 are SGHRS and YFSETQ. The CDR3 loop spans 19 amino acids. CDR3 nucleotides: TGCGCCAGCAGCTTGGAGGGTCTAGCGGGAGCAGGTTCCTACAATGAGCAGTTCTTC. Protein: CASSLEGLAGAGSYNEQFF.

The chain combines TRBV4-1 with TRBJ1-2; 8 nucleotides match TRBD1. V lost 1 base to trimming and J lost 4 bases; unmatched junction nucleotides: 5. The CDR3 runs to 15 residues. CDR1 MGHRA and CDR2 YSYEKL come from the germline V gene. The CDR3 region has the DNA TGCGCCAGCAGCCAAGGCCAGGGGGCTGGCTATGGCTACACCTTC. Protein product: CASSQGQGAGYGYTF.

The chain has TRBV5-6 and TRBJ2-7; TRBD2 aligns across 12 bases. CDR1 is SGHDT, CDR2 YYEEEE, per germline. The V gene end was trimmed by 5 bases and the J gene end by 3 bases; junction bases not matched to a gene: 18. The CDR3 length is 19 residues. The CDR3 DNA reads TGTGCCAGCAGATCTAGAACCGGGACTAGCGGGTCTCGGAGCTACGAGCAGTACTTC. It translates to CASRSRTGTSGSRSYEQYF.

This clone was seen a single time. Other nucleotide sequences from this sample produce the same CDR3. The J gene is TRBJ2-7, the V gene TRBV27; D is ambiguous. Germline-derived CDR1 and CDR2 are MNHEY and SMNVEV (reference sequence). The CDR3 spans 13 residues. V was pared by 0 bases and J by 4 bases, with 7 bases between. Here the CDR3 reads CASSLSGNYEQYF. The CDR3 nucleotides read TGTGCCAGCAGTTTATCGGGCAATTACGAGCAGTACTTC.

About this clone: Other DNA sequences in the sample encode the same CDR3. CDR3 residues: CASSLTQAYEQYF. As DNA, the CDR3 is TGTGCCAGCAGCTTAACACAGGCCTACGAGCAGTACTTC. V is TRBV7-7 and J is TRBJ2-7, with a possible D match to TRBD1 (5 bases). Looked up from germline, CDR1 is SSHAT and CDR2 is FNYEAQ (reference sequence). The CDR3 totals 13 residues. The V end lost 2 bases, the J end lost 2 bases, and 7 bases lay between the germline ends.

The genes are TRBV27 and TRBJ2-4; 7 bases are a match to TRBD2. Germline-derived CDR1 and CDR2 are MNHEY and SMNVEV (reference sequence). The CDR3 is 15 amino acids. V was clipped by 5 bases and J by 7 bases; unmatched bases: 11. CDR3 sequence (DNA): TGTGCCAGCAGTCCCCCGCCGGGGGGTCGGAACATTCAGTACTTC. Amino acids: CASSPPPGGRNIQYF.

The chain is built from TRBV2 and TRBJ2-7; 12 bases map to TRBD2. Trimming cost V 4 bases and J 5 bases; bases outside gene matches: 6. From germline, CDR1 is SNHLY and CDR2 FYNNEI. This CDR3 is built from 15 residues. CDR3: CASSGLAGAGDEQYF. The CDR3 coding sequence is TGTGCCAGCAGTGGACTAGCGGGAGCTGGGGACGAGCAGTACTTC.

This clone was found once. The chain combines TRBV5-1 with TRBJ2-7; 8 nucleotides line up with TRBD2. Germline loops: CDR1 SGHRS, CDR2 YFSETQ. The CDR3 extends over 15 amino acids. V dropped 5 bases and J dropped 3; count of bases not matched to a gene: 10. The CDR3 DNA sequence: TGCGCCAGCAGTACGCGGGGGAGCGGGGGCTACGAGCAGTACTTC. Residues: CASSTRGSGGYEQYF.

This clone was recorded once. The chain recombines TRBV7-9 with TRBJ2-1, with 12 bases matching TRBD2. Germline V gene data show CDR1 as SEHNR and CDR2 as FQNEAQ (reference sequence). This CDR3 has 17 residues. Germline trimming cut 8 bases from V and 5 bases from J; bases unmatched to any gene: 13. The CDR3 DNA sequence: TGTGCCAGCGGGGACCTAGCGGGAGGGTGGAGCGACAATGAGCAGTTCTTC. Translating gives CASGDLAGGWSDNEQFF.

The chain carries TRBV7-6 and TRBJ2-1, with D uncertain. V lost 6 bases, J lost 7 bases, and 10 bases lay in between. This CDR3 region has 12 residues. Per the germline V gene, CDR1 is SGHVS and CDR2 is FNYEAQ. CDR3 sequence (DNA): TGTGCCAGCAGTAGCCCGGTAAATGAGCAGTTCTTC. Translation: CASSSPVNEQFF. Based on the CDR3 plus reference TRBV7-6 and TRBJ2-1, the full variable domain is GAGVSQSPRYKVTKRGQDVALRCDPISGHVSLYWYRQALGQGPEFLTYFNYEAQQDKSGLPNDRFSAERPEGSISTLTIQRTEQRDSAMYRCASSSPVNEQFFGPGTRLTVL.

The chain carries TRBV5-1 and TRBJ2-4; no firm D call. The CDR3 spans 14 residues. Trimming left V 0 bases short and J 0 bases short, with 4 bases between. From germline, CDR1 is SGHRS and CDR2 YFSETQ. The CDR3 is CASSLVGAKNIQYF. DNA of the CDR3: TGCGCCAGCAGCTTGGTAGGAGCCAAAAACATTCAGTACTTC. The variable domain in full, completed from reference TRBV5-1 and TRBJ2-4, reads KAGVTQTPRYLIKTRGQQVTLSCSPISGHRSVSWYQQTPGQGLQFLFEYFSETQRNKGNFPGRFSGRQFSNSRSEMNVSTLELGDSALYLCASSLVGAKNIQYFGAGTRLSVL.

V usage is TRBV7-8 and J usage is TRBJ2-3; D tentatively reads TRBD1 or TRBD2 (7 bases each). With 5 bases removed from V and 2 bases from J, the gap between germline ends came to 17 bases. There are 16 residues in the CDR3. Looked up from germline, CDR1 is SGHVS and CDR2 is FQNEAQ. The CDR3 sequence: CASSPRQGGDTDTQYF. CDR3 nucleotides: TGTGCCAGCAGCCCTCGACAGGGAGGGGACACAGATACGCAGTATTTT. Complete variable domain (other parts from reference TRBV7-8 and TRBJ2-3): GAGVSQSPRYKVAKRGQDVALRCDPISGHVSLFWYQQALGQGPEFLTYFQNEAQLDKSGLPSDRFFAERPEGSVSTLKIQRTQQEDSAVYLCASSPRQGGDTDTQYFGPGTRLTVL.

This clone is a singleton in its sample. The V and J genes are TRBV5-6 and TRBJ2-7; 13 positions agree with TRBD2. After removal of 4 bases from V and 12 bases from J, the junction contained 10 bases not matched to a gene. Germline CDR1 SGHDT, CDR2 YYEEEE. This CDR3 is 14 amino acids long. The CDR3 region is CASSPLGLAGALYF. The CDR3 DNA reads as TGTGCCAGCAGCCCACTAGGACTAGCGGGAGCCCTGTACTTC.

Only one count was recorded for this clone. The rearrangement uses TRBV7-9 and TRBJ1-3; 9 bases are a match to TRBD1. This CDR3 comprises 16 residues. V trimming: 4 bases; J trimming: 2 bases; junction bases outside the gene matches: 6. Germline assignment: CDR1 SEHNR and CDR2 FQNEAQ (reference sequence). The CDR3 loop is CASSSRTGAAGNTIYF. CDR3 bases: TGTGCCAGCAGCTCTCGGACAGGGGCGGCTGGAAACACCATATATTTT.

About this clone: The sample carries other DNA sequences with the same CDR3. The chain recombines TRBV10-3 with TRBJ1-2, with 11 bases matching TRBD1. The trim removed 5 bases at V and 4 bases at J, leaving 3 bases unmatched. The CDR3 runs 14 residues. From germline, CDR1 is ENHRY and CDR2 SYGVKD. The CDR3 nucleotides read TGTGCCATCAGTCCGGGACAGGGGGTCTATGGCTACACCTTC. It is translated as CAISPGQGVYGYTF.

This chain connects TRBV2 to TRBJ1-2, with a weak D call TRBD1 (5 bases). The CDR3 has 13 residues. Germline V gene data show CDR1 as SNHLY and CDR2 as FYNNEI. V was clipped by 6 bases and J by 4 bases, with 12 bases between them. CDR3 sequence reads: CASRVQGTYGYTF. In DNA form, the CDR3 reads TGTGCCAGCAGGGTTCAGGGAACCTATGGCTACACCTTC.

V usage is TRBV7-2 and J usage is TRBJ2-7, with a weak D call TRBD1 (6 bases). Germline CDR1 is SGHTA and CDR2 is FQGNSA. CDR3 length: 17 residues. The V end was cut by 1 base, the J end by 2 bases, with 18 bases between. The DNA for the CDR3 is TGTGCCAGCAGCTTAGGTTTCCCAATACAGGGCGCCTACGAGCAGTACTTC. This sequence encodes CASSLGFPIQGAYEQYF.

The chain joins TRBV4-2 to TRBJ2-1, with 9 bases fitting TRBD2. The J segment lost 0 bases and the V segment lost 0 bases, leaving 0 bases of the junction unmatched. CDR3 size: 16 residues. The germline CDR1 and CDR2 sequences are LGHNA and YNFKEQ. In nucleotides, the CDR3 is TGTGCCAGCAGCCAAGAAGCGGGAGGCTCCTACAATGAGCAGTTCTTC. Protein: CASSQEAGGSYNEQFF.

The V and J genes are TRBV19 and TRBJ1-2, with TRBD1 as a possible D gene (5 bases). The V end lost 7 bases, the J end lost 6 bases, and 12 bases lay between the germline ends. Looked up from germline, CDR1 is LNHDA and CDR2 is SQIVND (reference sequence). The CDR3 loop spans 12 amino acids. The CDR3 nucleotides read TGTGCCAGTACCTCTGGGGGGGATGGCTACACCTTC. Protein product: CASTSGGDGYTF.

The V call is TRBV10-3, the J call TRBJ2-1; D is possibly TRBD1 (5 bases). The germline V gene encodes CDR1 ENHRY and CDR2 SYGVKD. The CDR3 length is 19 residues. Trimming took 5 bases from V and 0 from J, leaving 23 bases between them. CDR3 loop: CAISPRQSEVPSSYNEQFF. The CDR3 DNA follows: TGTGCCATCAGTCCCAGACAGTCGGAAGTCCCCAGCTCCTACAATGAGCAGTTCTTC.

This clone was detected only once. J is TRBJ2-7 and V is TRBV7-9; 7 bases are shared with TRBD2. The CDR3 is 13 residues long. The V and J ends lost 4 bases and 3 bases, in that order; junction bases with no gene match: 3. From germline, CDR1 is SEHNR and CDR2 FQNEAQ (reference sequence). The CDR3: CASSSKRGYEQYF. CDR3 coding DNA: TGTGCCAGCAGCTCCAAGCGGGGCTACGAGCAGTACTTC.

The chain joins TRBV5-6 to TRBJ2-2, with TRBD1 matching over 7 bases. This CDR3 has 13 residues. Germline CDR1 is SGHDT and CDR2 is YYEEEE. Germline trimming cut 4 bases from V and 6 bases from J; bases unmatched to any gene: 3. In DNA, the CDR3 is TGTGCCAGCAGCGCACAGGGGTCCGGGGAGCTGTTTTTT. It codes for CASSAQGSGELFF.

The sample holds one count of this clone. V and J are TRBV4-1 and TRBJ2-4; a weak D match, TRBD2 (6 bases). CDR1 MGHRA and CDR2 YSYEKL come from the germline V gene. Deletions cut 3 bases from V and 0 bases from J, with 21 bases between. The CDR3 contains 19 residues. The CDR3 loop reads CASSHSTPRGEIAKNIQYF. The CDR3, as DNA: TGCGCCAGCAGCCACTCCACCCCGCGCGGGGAGATAGCCAAAAACATTCAGTACTTC.

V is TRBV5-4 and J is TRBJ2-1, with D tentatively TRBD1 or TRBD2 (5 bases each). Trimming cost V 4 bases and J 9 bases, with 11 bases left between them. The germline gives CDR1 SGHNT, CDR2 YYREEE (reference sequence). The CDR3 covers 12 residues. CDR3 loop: CASSQEGREQFF. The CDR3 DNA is TGTGCCAGCAGCCAAGAGGGGCGTGAGCAGTTCTTC.

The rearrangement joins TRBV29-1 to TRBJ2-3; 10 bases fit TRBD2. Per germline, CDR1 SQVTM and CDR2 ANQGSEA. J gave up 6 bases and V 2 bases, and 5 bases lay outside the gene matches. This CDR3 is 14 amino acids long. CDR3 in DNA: TGCAGCGTTGAATCTAGCGGGAGTTTGGATACGCAGTATTTT. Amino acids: CSVESSGSLDTQYF.